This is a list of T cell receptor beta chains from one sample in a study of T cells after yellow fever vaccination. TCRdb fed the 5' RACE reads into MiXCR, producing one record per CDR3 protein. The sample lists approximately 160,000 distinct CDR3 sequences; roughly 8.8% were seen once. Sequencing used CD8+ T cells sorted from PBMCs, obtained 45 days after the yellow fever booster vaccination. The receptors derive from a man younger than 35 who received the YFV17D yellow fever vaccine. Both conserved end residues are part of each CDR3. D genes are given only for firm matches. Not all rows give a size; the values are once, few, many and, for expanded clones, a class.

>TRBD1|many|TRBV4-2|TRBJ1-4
TGTGCCAGCAGCCAAGATCCGGGACAGGGTGGGGAAAAACTGTTTTTT
CASSQDPGQGGEKLFF
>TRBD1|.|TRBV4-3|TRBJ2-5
TGCGCCAGCAGCCAAGGGACAGGGGAGACCCAGTACTTC
CASSQGTGETQYF
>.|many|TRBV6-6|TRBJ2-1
TGTGCCAGCAGTTACTCTCCTCTGGTGGGTTACAATGAGCAGTTCTTC
CASSYSPLVGYNEQFF
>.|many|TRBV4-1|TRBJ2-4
TGCGCCAGCAGCCAATCCCCTGGACAGCTCTCGATAGCCAAAAACATTCAGTACTTC
CASSQSPGQLSIAKNIQYF
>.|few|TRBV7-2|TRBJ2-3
TGTGCCAGCAGCTTAGCGCGAGGACGCACAGATACGCAGTATTTT
CASSLARGRTDTQYF
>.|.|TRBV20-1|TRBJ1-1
TGCAGTGCTAGATGGGTTACTGAAGCTTTCTTT
CSARWVTEAFF
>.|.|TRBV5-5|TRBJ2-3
TGTGCCAGCAGCTTGTCACGGGGCCGCCCTCCTTATTTT
CASSLSRGRPPYF
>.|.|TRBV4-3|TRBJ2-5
TGCGCCAGCAGCCCTGCTGTGGGTGAACCGACCCAGTACTTC
CASSPAVGEPTQYF
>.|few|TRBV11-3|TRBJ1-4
TGTGCCAGCAGCTCCCGGACAGAACCAGAAAAACTGTTTTTT
CASSSRTEPEKLFF
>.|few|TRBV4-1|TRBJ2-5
TGCGCCAGCAGCCAAGATACGACTAGGGGTGGGGAGACCCAGTACTTC
CASSQDTTRGGETQYF
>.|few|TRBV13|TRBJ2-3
TGTGCCAGCAGCTTACCGCCCACAGATACGCAGTATTTT
CASSLPPTDTQYF
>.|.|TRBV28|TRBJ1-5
TGTGCCAGCAGTTTTTCATCCTCGCGGCGGCCCCAGCATTTT
CASSFSSSRRPQHF
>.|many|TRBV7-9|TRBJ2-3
TGTGCCAGCAGCTTCACTTCCAGGGCGTTCTCCGATACGCAGTATTTT
CASSFTSRAFSDTQYF
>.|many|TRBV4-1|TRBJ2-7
TGCGCCAGCAGCCAAGCACTCCGGGACTCAGGCTCCTACGAGCAGTACTTC
CASSQALRDSGSYEQYF
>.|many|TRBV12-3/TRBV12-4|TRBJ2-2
TGTGCCAGCAATGTGGGGGGCACCGGGGAGCTGTTTTTT
CASNVGGTGELFF
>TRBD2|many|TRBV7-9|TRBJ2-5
TGTGCCAGCAGCGCGGCCGGGACTAGTCGAGGAGAGACCCAGTACTTC
CASSAAGTSRGETQYF
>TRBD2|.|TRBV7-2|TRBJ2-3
TGTGCCAGCAGCTTACCATCTAGCGGGGGCCCCCAAATGGATACGCAGTATTTT
CASSLPSSGGPQMDTQYF
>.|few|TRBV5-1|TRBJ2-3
TGCGCCAGCAGCCTTAGGACCCCGGCAGATACGCAGTATTTT
CASSLRTPADTQYF
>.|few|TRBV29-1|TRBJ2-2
TGCAGCGTTGAACGAATCACCGGGGAGCTGTTTTTT
CSVERITGELFF
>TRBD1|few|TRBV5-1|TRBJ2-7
TGCGCCAGCAGCTCACAGGGGAACGTCTACGAGCAGTACTTC
CASSSQGNVYEQYF
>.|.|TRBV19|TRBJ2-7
TGTGCCAGTAGTACGTCGACAGGACCAGGCTACGAGCAGTACTTC
CASSTSTGPGYEQYF
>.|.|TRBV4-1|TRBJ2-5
TGCGCCAGCAGCCAATACCTGGACTCTGCCCAGGGGACCCAGTACTTC
CASSQYLDSAQGTQYF
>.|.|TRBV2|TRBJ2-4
TGTGCCAGCAGTGAAGTCGGGGGTTCGCGGCAGGGCAGCATTCAGTACTTC
CASSEVGGSRQGSIQYF
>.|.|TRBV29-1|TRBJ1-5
TGCAGCGTTGAAGATACCGGAGGGCCCCAGCATTTT
CSVEDTGGPQHF
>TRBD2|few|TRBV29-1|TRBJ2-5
TGCAGCGTTGAAGATGGGCGGGGGGCCTGGGAGACCCAGTACTTC
CSVEDGRGAWETQYF
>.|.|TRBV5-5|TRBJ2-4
TGTGCCAGCAGCCGTATAGGAGGGGGATCCAAAAACATTCAGTACTTC
CASSRIGGGSKNIQYF
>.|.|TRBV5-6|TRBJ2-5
TGTGCCAGCAGCTTGGTCTTCGGCCCGGATGAGACCCAGTACTTC
CASSLVFGPDETQYF
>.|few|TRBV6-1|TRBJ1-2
TGTGCCAGCAGTGAAGGGTTCCAACAACCGGGCTATGGCTACACCTTC
CASSEGFQQPGYGYTF
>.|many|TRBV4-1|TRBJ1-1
TGCGCCAGCAGCCAAGTTTTACAGGGAGGGAGCACTGAAGCTTTCTTT
CASSQVLQGGSTEAFF
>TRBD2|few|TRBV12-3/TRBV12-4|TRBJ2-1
TGTGCCAGCAGTCCGCGGGGGTATGAGCAGTTCTTC
CASSPRGYEQFF
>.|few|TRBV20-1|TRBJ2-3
TGCAGTGCTAGGGGGTGGGGGGACACAGATACGCAGTATTTT
CSARGWGDTDTQYF
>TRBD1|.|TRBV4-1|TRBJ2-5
TGCGCCAGCAGCCAAGTTTCCACAGGGGGGCTATCGGAGACCCAGTACTTC
CASSQVSTGGLSETQYF
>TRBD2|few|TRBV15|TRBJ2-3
TGTGCCACCAGTCGGAGCGGGGGGCCGAGCACAGATACGCAGTATTTT
CATSRSGGPSTDTQYF
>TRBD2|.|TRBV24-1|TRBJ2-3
TGTGCCACCAGTTCATCTACTAGCGGGGACACAGATACGCAGTATTTT
CATSSSTSGDTDTQYF
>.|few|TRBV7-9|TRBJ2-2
TGTGCCAGCGCTTCCCAGGGCCACACCGGGGAGCTGTTTTTT
CASASQGHTGELFF
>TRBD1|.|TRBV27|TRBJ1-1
TGTGCCAGCAGTCTTCAAACAGGGGGTACTGAAGCTTTCTTT
CASSLQTGGTEAFF
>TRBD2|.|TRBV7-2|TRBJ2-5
TGTGCCAGCAGCTTAAGCGGCGGGGGGATGGAGACCCAGTACTTC
CASSLSGGGMETQYF
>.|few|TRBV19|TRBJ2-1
TGTGCCAGTAGTTGGTCCTCGGTATCTTACAATGAGCAGTTCTTC
CASSWSSVSYNEQFF
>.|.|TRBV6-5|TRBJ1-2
TGTGCCAGCAGTTACTCCCCGGACAGTAACTATGGCTACACCTTC
CASSYSPDSNYGYTF
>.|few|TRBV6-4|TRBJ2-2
TGTGCCAGTTCCGGGTCAAACACCGGGGAGCTGTTTTTT
CASSGSNTGELFF
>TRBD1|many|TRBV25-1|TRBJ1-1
TGTGCCAGCAGCACAGGGGGCACTGAAGCTTTCTTT
CASSTGGTEAFF